These T cell receptor beta chains were read from a single sample in a study of early T cells in non-severe SARS-CoV-2 infection. TCRdb processed the 5' RACE reads anew with MiXCR; each CDR3 protein has one entry. The sample consists of roughly 25,000 distinct CDR3 sequences, about 4.5% of them appearing once. The sample was whole blood. The origin of the receptors is an adult who was a healthcare worker with PCR-confirmed SARS-CoV-2 infection or an uninfected control (not recorded which). Each CDR3 is given with its conserved first and last residue. D genes are given only for firm matches. The size entry is marked missing in some rows and otherwise reads once, few, many or a size class.

NA	many	TRBJ1-4	TRBV11-2	TGTGCCAGCAGCTCGATGTCGGGAAGGGAAAAACTGTTTTTT	CASSSMSGREKLFF
NA	medium-sized	TRBJ2-3	TRBV28	TGTGCCAGCAGTTTTCTGGGACCTGATACGCAGTATTTT	CASSFLGPDTQYF
TRBD2	NA	TRBJ2-7	TRBV5-1	TGCGCCAGCAGCTTGACTTTTAGCGGGGCCTACGAGCAGTACTTC	CASSLTFSGAYEQYF
NA	many	TRBJ2-1	TRBV7-2	TGTGCCAGCAGCACCCGGAAAAAGGACTACAATGAGCAGTTCTTC	CASSTRKKDYNEQFF
TRBD1	few	TRBJ2-5	TRBV29-1	TGCAGCGGACACTGGGACAGGGATGAGACCCAGTACTTC	CSGHWDRDETQYF
NA	NA	TRBJ1-4	TRBV4-3	TGCGCCAGCAGCCAATGGCCTAATGAAAAACTGTTTTTT	CASSQWPNEKLFF
TRBD1	many	TRBJ2-7	TRBV5-8	TGTGCCAGCAGCCCGGAACCGGGACAGGGGGCCTTCGCCTACGAGCAGTACTTC	CASSPEPGQGAFAYEQYF
TRBD1	many	TRBJ1-4	TRBV7-6	TGTGCCAGCAGCCGACAGGGGGTTAATGAAAAACTGTTTTTT	CASSRQGVNEKLFF
TRBD2	NA	TRBJ2-2	TRBV2	TGTGCCATCCCCCGACTAGCGGGGGGACAAGAAAACACCGGGGAGCTGTTTTTT	CAIPRLAGGQENTGELFF
NA	many	TRBJ2-1	TRBV29-1	TGCAGCGTTCGAGGCGGATCGTTTTCGGGTGAGCAGTTCTTC	CSVRGGSFSGEQFF
NA	many	TRBJ1-4	TRBV30	TGTGCCTGCCGGACCGTTGTTAATGAAAAACTGTTTTTT	CACRTVVNEKLFF
NA	many	TRBJ1-5	TRBV18	TGTGCCAGCTCACGCGGGCTGGATCAGCCCCAGCATTTT	CASSRGLDQPQHF
TRBD1	NA	TRBJ2-4	TRBV29-1	TGCAGCGTTAGACAGGGGGCACGGATTCAGTACTTC	CSVRQGARIQYF
TRBD1	NA	TRBJ1-1	TRBV7-9	TGTGCCAGCAGGTCCGGGACAGGGAACACTGAAGCTTTCTTT	CASRSGTGNTEAFF
NA	NA	TRBJ2-7	TRBV10-3	TGTGCCATCAGTGAGGAATCCTACGAGCAGTACTTC	CAISEESYEQYF
TRBD1	few	TRBJ2-7	TRBV7-9	TGTGCCAGCAGCCCGCGGACAGGGGCCTGGTACGAGCAGTACTTC	CASSPRTGAWYEQYF
TRBD1	many	TRBJ2-1	TRBV9	TGTGCCAGCAGCCAGACAGGACAGGGGGGCTACAATGAGCAGTTCTTC	CASSQTGQGGYNEQFF
TRBD2	NA	TRBJ2-1	TRBV11-3	TGTGCCAGCAGCTTAGCCGGGACTAGTGCTTACAATGAGCAGTTCTTC	CASSLAGTSAYNEQFF
NA	many	TRBJ1-6	TRBV4-3	TGCGCCAGCAGCCAAGGGGACTCCTATAATTCACCCCTCCACTTT	CASSQGDSYNSPLHF
TRBD2	many	TRBJ2-3	TRBV2	TGTGCCAGCAATCCCTCAGCGGGAACCACAGATACGCAGTATTTT	CASNPSAGTTDTQYF
TRBD1	many	TRBJ2-5	TRBV7-3	TGTGCCAGCAGCAAGGACAGGGGACTTCAAGAGACCCAGTACTTC	CASSKDRGLQETQYF
NA	many	TRBJ1-1	TRBV7-2	TGTGCCAGCAGCATTTTTTCGGGAGCAAACACTGAAGCTTTCTTT	CASSIFSGANTEAFF
NA	many	TRBJ1-6	TRBV2	TGTGCCAGCAACAATCTGCCCAATTCACCCCTCCACTTT	CASNNLPNSPLHF
TRBD2	many	TRBJ2-1	TRBV10-2	TGCGCCAGCAGTGGTATGGGCGGGGGGCTCCCCAATGAGCAGTTCTTC	CASSGMGGGLPNEQFF
NA	many	TRBJ2-7	TRBV9	TGTGCCAGCAGCGTAGCTGGGGCCTACGAGCAGTACTTC	CASSVAGAYEQYF
TRBD1	NA	TRBJ1-6	TRBV18	TGTGCCAGCTCACCGGGGGGACAGGGAAGTTCACCCCTCCACTTT	CASSPGGQGSSPLHF
NA	NA	TRBJ1-4	TRBV7-2	TGTGCCAGCAGCTTAGTGGTTATGGAAGTAGAAAAACTGTTTTTT	CASSLVVMEVEKLFF
NA	many	TRBJ1-2	TRBV9	TGTGCCAGCAGCCGGGATGGAAGACGGGGTGGCTACACCTTC	CASSRDGRRGGYTF
NA	many	TRBJ2-2	TRBV18	TGTGCCAGCTCACCACAGGGAGTAGGCACCGGGGAGCTGTTTTTT	CASSPQGVGTGELFF
NA	few	TRBJ2-1	TRBV20-1	TGCAGTGCCCCCCCGACTCAGGGCGGTGAGCAGTTCTTC	CSAPPTQGGEQFF
NA	many	TRBJ2-3	TRBV10-3	TGTGCCATCAGTGAGCAGGAGGGTCCAGATACGCAGTATTTT	CAISEQEGPDTQYF
NA	many	TRBJ2-1	TRBV7-9	TGTGCCAGCAGCTTAGGGTCCTACAATGAGCAGTTCTTC	CASSLGSYNEQFF
NA	many	TRBJ2-2	TRBV19	TGTGCCAGTAGTAGGCGGACCGGGGAGCTGTTTTTT	CASSRRTGELFF
NA	many	TRBJ2-1	TRBV11-2	TGTGCCAGCAGCACCCGGGGAGCAATACGGCATGAGCAGTTCTTC	CASSTRGAIRHEQFF
NA	many	TRBJ1-1	TRBV28	TGTGCCAGCAGTTGGAGGGACGGAAGGGGGAACACTGAAGCTTTCTTT	CASSWRDGRGNTEAFF
NA	many	TRBJ2-1	TRBV20-1	TGCAGTGCCGTACTCCTAGGGGCCCACAATGAGCAGTTCTTC	CSAVLLGAHNEQFF
NA	many	TRBJ1-1	TRBV10-2	TGCGCCAGCAGAGCCCTGAACACTGAAGCTTTCTTT	CASRALNTEAFF
NA	many	TRBJ2-3	TRBV5-6	TGTGCCAGCAGCCTACGACTAGTACTCGGCACAGATACGCAGTATTTT	CASSLRLVLGTDTQYF
NA	many	TRBJ2-5	TRBV3-1	TGTGCCAGCAGCCGAGTAGCGGACCTAGAGACCCAGTACTTC	CASSRVADLETQYF
NA	many	TRBJ1-5	TRBV28	TGTGCCAGCAAAGGGGATGAGCGTCAGCCCCAGCATTTT	CASKGDERQPQHF
NA	few	TRBJ2-7	TRBV25-1	TGTGCCAGCAGGGGAGTATACGAGCAGTACTTC	CASRGVYEQYF
NA	few	TRBJ1-1	TRBV11-2	TGTGCCAGCAGCTTAATTTCGACTATTTCAAACACTGAAGCTTTCTTT	CASSLISTISNTEAFF
NA	many	TRBJ2-2	TRBV24-1	TGTGCCACCAGTGACCTGATGGGCACGAACACCGGGGAGCTGTTTTTT	CATSDLMGTNTGELFF
TRBD2	many	TRBJ2-5	TRBV20-1	TGCAGTGCTAGTCATGGGACTAGCGGGGGAGGGACCCAGTACTTC	CSASHGTSGGGTQYF
NA	few	TRBJ1-2	TRBV5-5	TGTGCCAGCAGCCCAGCGGGGCAGTCACCGTCTGGCTATGGCTACACCTTC	CASSPAGQSPSGYGYTF
NA	medium-sized	TRBJ2-7	TRBV6-2/TRBV6-3	TGTGCCAGCACCGCGACACCGAATGGGCCCTACGAGCAGTACTTC	CASTATPNGPYEQYF
NA	many	TRBJ2-4	TRBV28	TGTGCCAGCGGACTCGACCCAAAGGATTGGGAGGCCAAAAACATTCAGTACTTC	CASGLDPKDWEAKNIQYF
NA	many	TRBJ2-2	TRBV10-1	TGCGCCAGCAGTTCCCGTTGTCCCGAAGGGGACACCGGGGAGCTGTTTTTT	CASSSRCPEGDTGELFF
TRBD2	many	TRBJ2-3	TRBV6-2/TRBV6-3	TGTGCCAGCAGTTACTCGCCGGGACTAGGATGGGGAGGGGTCACAGATACGCAGTATTTT	CASSYSPGLGWGGVTDTQYF
TRBD2	NA	TRBJ2-2	TRBV7-2	TGTGCCAGCAGCTTACAGAGGACTAGCGGGAGCGCCGGGGAGCTGTTTTTT	CASSLQRTSGSAGELFF
NA	NA	TRBJ1-1	TRBV11-2	TGTGCCAGCAGCTTAGTCATCACAGGGCACACTGAAGCTTTCTTT	CASSLVITGHTEAFF
NA	many	TRBJ2-6	TRBV2	TGTGCCAGCAGTGAAGCGGACAGCTCTGGGGCCAACGTCCTGACTTTC	CASSEADSSGANVLTF
NA	many	TRBJ1-6	TRBV14	TGTGCCAGCAGCCTAACTCCGGCGTCACCCCTCCACTTT	CASSLTPASPLHF
NA	many	TRBJ2-7	TRBV29-1	TGCAGCGTTGAGCCACTAGACCGCTACGAGCAGTACTTC	CSVEPLDRYEQYF
NA	many	TRBJ1-1	TRBV28	TGTGCCAGCATGGGGGGAACTGAAGCTTTCTTT	CASMGGTEAFF